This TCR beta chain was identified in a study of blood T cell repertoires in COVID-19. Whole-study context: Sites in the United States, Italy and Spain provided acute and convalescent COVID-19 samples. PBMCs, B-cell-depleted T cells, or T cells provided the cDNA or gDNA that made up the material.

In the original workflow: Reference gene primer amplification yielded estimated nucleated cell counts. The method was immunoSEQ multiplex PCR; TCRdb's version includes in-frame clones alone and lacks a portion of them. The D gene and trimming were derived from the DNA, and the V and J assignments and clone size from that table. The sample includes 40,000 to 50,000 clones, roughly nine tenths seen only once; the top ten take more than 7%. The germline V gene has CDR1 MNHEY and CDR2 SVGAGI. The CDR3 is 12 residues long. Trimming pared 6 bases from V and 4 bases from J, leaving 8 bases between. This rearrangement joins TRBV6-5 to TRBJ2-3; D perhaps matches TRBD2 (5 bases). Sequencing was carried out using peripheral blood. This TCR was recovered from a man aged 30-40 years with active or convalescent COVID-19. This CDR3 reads CASRIGADTQYF. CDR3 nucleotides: TGTGCCAGCAGGATCGGGGCAGATACGCAGTATTTT.